This TCR beta chain was sequenced during a study of OX40 agonist ivuxolimab in advanced cancers. Describing the broader study: Ivuxolimab, which targeted the costimulatory receptor OX40 (CD134), was an agonistic, fully human IgG2 monoclonal antibody. Intravenous ivuxolimab was administered to patients every 2 weeks at six dose levels: 0.01, 0.1, 0.3, 1.5, 3 and 10 mg/kg. Of the approximately 50 patients in dose escalation, about 20 had hepatocellular carcinoma, roughly 15 had melanoma, 9 had renal cell carcinoma and 9 had head and neck cancer. In the dose-escalation cohort, 75% to 85% of patients were male, and the mean age was roughly 60 years with a range of roughly 20 to 80. Patients were allowed to have had prior anti-PD-1, anti-PD-L1 or anti-CTLA-4 therapy, and around 40% of the dose-escalation patients had previously received checkpoint inhibitors. Partial responses occurred in three dose-escalation patients, of whom one had hepatocellular carcinoma and two had cutaneous melanoma. The point of sequencing TCRbeta in the periphery was to test whether ivuxolimab changed TCR sequence diversity and drove clonal T-cell expansion. The monotherapy dose-escalation portion (N = 52 patients) of the phase I ivuxolimab trial is reported in the paper. Results the study describes overall, beyond this receptor: At doses from 0.1 to 3.0 mg/kg, clonal expansion was seen in both CD4+ and CD8+ blood T cells between baseline and week 6. In the 0.1-3.0 mg/kg groups, partial responders were among the patients with the lowest normalized peripheral clonal expansion, particularly in CD8+ T cells. Low levels of normalized T-cell clonal expansion were also shown by some nonresponding patients. After ivuxolimab, CD8+ T cells had more expanded clones than CD4+ T cells on average. Antigen specificity was not determined for the clonally expanded peripheral T cells.

Patients with a history of autoimmune disease or receiving systemic immunosuppression were excluded from the trial. Peripheral blood for TCR sequencing was collected from all dose cohorts at baseline, on cycle 4 day 1, and on cycle 7 day 1. The samples were drawn from a first-in-human, open-label, multicenter phase I dose-escalation trial of ivuxolimab. The trial enrolled adults with locally advanced or metastatic head and neck squamous cell, hepatocellular, melanoma or renal cell carcinoma. Before TCR sequencing, CD4+ and CD8+ T cells were separately sorted from peripheral blood. The CDR3 holds 10 amino acids from the cysteine to the phenylalanine. Of all the DNA, just the CDR3 is kept, 30 bases in frame from base 1. CDR1 and CDR2 were assigned from the germline V gene as SGHVS and FNYEAQ. The germline ends are 7 bases apart after V is trimmed by 3 bases and J by 11 bases. For sequencing of the TCRbeta CDR3 region, genomic DNA was extracted from the sorted cells. TCRbeta CDR3 regions were sequenced using the immunoSEQ Assay. TCRdb's version of the immuneACCESS table is confined to in-frame rearrangements and falls short of the full clone set. An unresolved V gene accounts for under half of the shortfall where checked; the remainder is of unknown origin. Recorded for this sample are more than 35,000 clones; about three quarters of them occurred a single time. Of the sample, over 7.5% is held by the ten largest clones.

Notes on this clone: Its binding antigen is unknown. The input lacks base qualities; no much larger clone sits a single base away.

Here the sequenced sample was CD4+ or CD8+ T cells sorted from blood, taken in a trial of the OX40 agonist ivuxolimab. This clonotype originated in an adult with an advanced solid tumor such as melanoma, head and neck, liver or kidney cancer. The chain is made from TRBV7-6 and TRBJ1-1; the D gene cannot be named for sure. In nucleotides, the sequence is TGTGCCAGCAGCTTTCCCCCGGCTTTCTTT. It translates as CASSFPPAFF.